A single sample gave rise to the 8 T cell receptor beta chains below, sequenced in a study of cytomegalovirus exposure and HLA in healthy donors. The PCR was carried out with 60 Vbeta primers and 13 Jbeta primers. Assay: immunoSEQ multiplex PCR; the TCRdb copy retains only in-frame clones and omits some. The sample gives 80,000 or so clones, roughly 80% of which show up once; 7.2% is in the top ten. Source material: PBMCs. These receptors came from a woman aged 40 to 50 in good health and CMV-seronegative.

V and J are TRBV28 and TRBJ2-1; 11 bases map to TRBD1. V lost 5 bases and J lost 5; bases outside the gene matches: 8. The CDR3 is 16 residues long. Germline CDR1 is MDHEN and CDR2 is SYDVKM. The CDR3 DNA sequence: TGTGCCAGCAGTCCGCCCGGGACAGGGGGTAACAATGAGCAGTTCTTC. It codes for CASSPPGTGGNNEQFF. Full variable domain (rest looked up from reference TRBV28 and TRBJ2-1): DVKVTQSSRYLVKRTGEKVFLECVQDMDHENMFWYRQDPGLGLRLIYFSYDVKMKEKGDIPEGYSVSREKKERFSLILESASTNQTSMYLCASSPPGTGGNNEQFFGPGTRLTVL.

The CDR3 spells CASSRALSGDGSYSPLHF. Written as DNA, the CDR3 is TGTGCCAGCAGCCGCGCTCTTTCGGGGGACGGATCTTATTCACCCCTCCACTTT. The chain has TRBV7-9 and TRBJ1-6, with a tentative D call TRBD1 (5 bases). V lost 5 bases, J lost 8 bases, and 25 bases lay in between. The CDR3 has 18 amino acids. Looked up from germline, CDR1 is SEHNR and CDR2 is FQNEAQ (reference sequence).

The rearrangement joins TRBV7-9 to TRBJ1-1; maybe TRBD1 (5 bases). Germline V gene data show CDR1 as SEHNR and CDR2 as FQNEAQ (reference sequence). CDR3 size: 15 residues. V lost 2 bases to trimming and J lost 3 bases, with 13 bases between them. CDR3 DNA sequence: TGTGCCAGCAGCTTAATAGGCGGCAGGGACACTGAAGCTTTCTTT. Its translation is CASSLIGGRDTEAFF.

This rearrangement joins TRBV5-1 to TRBJ2-1; 7 nucleotides line up with TRBD1. V was clipped by 4 bases and J by 2 bases; unmatched bases: 6. The length of the CDR3 is 15 residues. Looked up from germline, CDR1 is SGHRS and CDR2 is YFSETQ. The DNA for the CDR3 is TGCGCCAGCAGCCCCGACAGGGCCCCCTACAATGAGCAGTTCTTC. It translates to CASSPDRAPYNEQFF. Together with reference TRBV5-1 and TRBJ2-1, the CDR3 gives the full variable domain: KAGVTQTPRYLIKTRGQQVTLSCSPISGHRSVSWYQQTPGQGLQFLFEYFSETQRNKGNFPGRFSGRQFSNSRSEMNVSTLELGDSALYLCASSPDRAPYNEQFFGPGTRLTVL.

This clone has a handful of counts. V and J are TRBV27 and TRBJ2-7, with 8 positions matching TRBD2. The V gene's germline CDR1 is MNHEY and CDR2 SMNVEV (reference sequence). V lost 2 bases, J lost 4 bases, and 4 bases stayed unmatched. There are 14 residues in the CDR3. CDR3 loop: CASSLRASGYEQYF. The CDR3 coding sequence is TGTGCCAGCAGTTTAAGAGCTAGCGGGTACGAGCAGTACTTC.

This clone appeared a few times. Relative to the germline gene, one junction end is altered; a read error may explain this. This chain links TRBV7-7 with TRBJ2-3, with TRBD2 as a possible D gene (5 bases). Germline lookup yields CDR1 SSHAT and CDR2 FNYEAQ (reference sequence). This CDR3 is 15 amino acids long. CDR3 sequence (DNA): TGTGCTAGCAGCTTCGGCCTAGCTGGCACAGATACGCAGTATTTT. Protein product: CASSFGLAGTDTQYF.

The gene calls are TRBV29-1 and TRBJ1-1; TRBD1 matches 9 bases. The CDR3 totals 14 residues. The germline gives CDR1 SQVTM, CDR2 ANQGSEA. V lost 4 bases to trimming and J lost 5 bases; unmatched junction nucleotides: 8. The CDR3 is CSVALRQGVTEAFF. The CDR3 bases are TGCAGCGTTGCACTCCGACAGGGGGTGACTGAAGCTTTCTTT.

About this clone itself: The final CDR3 position lacks the conserved phenylalanine or tryptophan, pointing to a likely read error. This sequence joins TRBV4-1 and TRBJ2-3, with D maybe TRBD1 (6 bases). The CDR3 is 16 residues long. V lost 0 bases and J lost 3, with 13 bases in between. CDR1 MGHRA and CDR2 YSYEKL come from the germline V gene. The CDR3 reads CASSQDGTPGTDTQYL. CDR3 DNA: TGCGCCAGCAGCCAAGACGGGACACCAGGGACAGATACGCAGTATCTT.